These 18 T cell receptor beta chains share one sample of origin, sequenced in a study of T cells expressing NK-cell markers. Following a re-call of the 5' RACE reads, TCRdb has one entry per CDR3 protein and lacks DNA. The sample holds 550,000 or so distinct CDR3 sequences. Sequencing was done on a sample of blood T cells: a sorted CD56 or NKG2C T cell subset, CD4+ or CD8+ T cells, or bulk PBMC T cells (not recorded which). These receptors were obtained from a man between 18 and 35 years old in good health.

The chain is built from TRBV28 and TRBJ2-4; TCRdb's D call, TRBD1, is unchecked because there is no DNA. Germline loops: CDR1 MDHEN, CDR2 SYDVKM. The CDR3 runs to 14 residues. CDR3 sequence reads: CATNTGESINIQYF.

This sequence joins TRBV28 and TRBJ2-7; no DNA is available, so the TRBD1 call from TCRdb remains unchecked. The germline CDR1 and CDR2 sequences are MDHEN and SYDVKM. The CDR3 is 16 residues long. The CDR3 here is CASSLTAPGGFHEQYF.

The rearrangement links TRBV12-3 or TRBV12-4 to TRBJ2-3. The CDR3 totals 17 residues. CDR3: CASSLRGSHSSTDTQYF.

The chain links TRBV5-6 to TRBJ1-2. The germline gives CDR1 SGHDT, CDR2 YYEEEE. The CDR3 spans 12 residues. This chain's CDR3 is CASSLYPHGYTF.

The chain joins TRBV7-7 to TRBJ2-1; lacking DNA, the TRBD1 call made by TCRdb goes unchecked. CDR1 is SSHAT and CDR2 is FNYEAQ in the germline V gene (reference sequence). This CDR3 is built from 14 residues. CDR3 residues: CASSQSQGASEQFF.

The chain employs TRBV5-6 and TRBJ1-1; TCRdb returns TRBD1, unconfirmable since there is no DNA. Germline assignment: CDR1 SGHDT and CDR2 YYEEEE. This CDR3 is 14 amino acids long. CDR3 region: CASSLKGVNTEAFF.

The chain employs TRBV4-3 and TRBJ2-1; TCRdb reports TRBD2, a call that lacks DNA to check it against. The germline CDR1 and CDR2 sequences are LGHNA and YSLEER. This CDR3 region has 17 residues. CDR3: CASSQGTSESSYNEQFF.

The V gene is TRBV7-9, the J gene TRBJ2-5; the D call of TRBD2 rests on TCRdb alone, since no DNA is present to check it. CDR1 is SEHNR, CDR2 FQNEAQ, per germline (reference sequence). The CDR3 extends over 16 amino acids. CDR3 residues: CASSQHSGSQQETQYF.

The chain is built from TRBV7-2 and TRBJ2-5. The germline V gene has CDR1 SGHTA and CDR2 FQGNSA. The CDR3 sequence is 15 residues long. CDR3 in amino acids: CASSHGQVDQETQYF.

The chain recombines TRBV15 with TRBJ2-1. The V gene's germline CDR1 is LNHNV and CDR2 YYDKDF (reference sequence). CDR3 length: 14 residues. The CDR3 protein is CATSRDRWGNEQFF. The full variable domain, rest sourced from reference TRBV15 and TRBJ2-1, is DAMVIQNPRYQVTQFGKPVTLSCSQTLNHNVMYWYQQKSSQAPKLLFHYYDKDFNNEADTPDNFQSRRPNTSFCFLDIRSPGLGDTAMYLCATSRDRWGNEQFFGPGTRLTVL.

The chain links TRBV30 to TRBJ2-3; the D gene TCRdb calls, TRBD2, cannot be checked with no DNA. The CDR3 length is 14 residues. Looked up from germline, CDR1 is GTSNPN and CDR2 is SVGIG (reference sequence). CDR3 protein: CAWTSGRGTDTQYF.

The chain couples TRBV10-3 to TRBJ2-3; TCRdb returns TRBD2, unconfirmable since there is no DNA. Germline values: CDR1 ENHRY, CDR2 SYGVKD. The CDR3 loop spans 17 amino acids. The CDR3: CAISGDWQAQTTDTQYF.

This chain uses TRBV4-1 with TRBJ1-5. This CDR3 has 13 residues. Germline V gives CDR1 MGHRA, CDR2 YSYEKL. The CDR3 here is CASSQDKYQPQHF.

CDR3 in amino acids: CASSWRLSYFNTEAFF. The chain is built from TRBV7-9 and TRBJ1-1. CDR1 and CDR2 (germline): SEHNR, FQNEAQ (reference sequence). The CDR3 runs 16 residues.

This chain uses TRBV10-3 with TRBJ2-1; TCRdb outputs TRBD2, but without DNA this stays unchecked. Germline-derived CDR1 and CDR2 are ENHRY and SYGVKD. The CDR3 sequence is 16 residues long. CDR3: CAIGRSWASVYNEQFF.

V and J are TRBV5-4 and TRBJ1-6; TCRdb gives TRBD1 as the D gene, but with no DNA this cannot be confirmed. Germline CDR1 and CDR2: SGHNT and YYREEE (reference sequence). This CDR3 contains 15 residues. CDR3 protein: CASSSGDSYNSPLHF.

This chain uses TRBV5-1 with TRBJ2-7. Germline V gene data show CDR1 as SGHRS and CDR2 as YFSETQ. CDR3 size: 13 residues. CDR3 sequence: CASSLFSYSEQYF.

The V and J genes are TRBV5-1 and TRBJ2-5; TCRdb reports TRBD1, a call that lacks DNA to check it against. Germline V CDR1 and CDR2: SGHRS, YFSETQ. There are 13 residues in the CDR3. The CDR3 loop reads CASSFGGIETQYF.